Each of the 14 T cell receptor beta chains below was sequenced from the same sample in a study of blood T cell repertoires in COVID-19. Assay used: immunoSEQ multiplex PCR; TCRdb lists only in-frame clones, some missing. The table lists approximately 250,000 clones, 70% to 85% of them singletons. Sequences were obtained from peripheral blood. The receptors derive from a man in his forties who had recovered from COVID-19.

The chain couples TRBV7-2 to TRBJ2-3, with 9 nucleotides matching TRBD2. Germline V gives CDR1 SGHTA, CDR2 FQGNSA. The CDR3 extends over 15 amino acids. The V gene end was trimmed by 5 bases and the J gene end by 2 bases; junction bases not matched to a gene: 5. The CDR3: CASSVLAGSTDTQYF. The CDR3 bases are TGTGCCAGCAGCGTTCTAGCGGGGTCCACAGATACGCAGTATTTT.

V is TRBV7-9 and J is TRBJ2-5; 7 positions agree with TRBD1. In germline, CDR1 is SEHNR, CDR2 FQNEAQ (reference sequence). J gave up 0 bases and V 5 bases, and 6 bases lay outside the gene matches. This CDR3 is built from 15 residues. The CDR3 reads CASSPSTGYQETQYF. CDR3 DNA sequence: TGTGCCAGCAGCCCCTCGACAGGGTACCAAGAGACCCAGTACTTC.

The chain recombines TRBV2 with TRBJ1-2; 7 bases line up with TRBD1. V lost 6 bases to trimming and J lost 4 bases; unmatched junction nucleotides: 14. The CDR3 sequence is 16 residues long. The germline V gene has CDR1 SNHLY and CDR2 FYNNEI. CDR3 sequence reads: CASSESTGNVGYGYTF. CDR3 DNA sequence: TGTGCCAGCAGCGAGTCGACAGGGAATGTCGGCTATGGCTACACCTTC.

This clone occurred a few times. The chain links TRBV30 to TRBJ2-7; TRBD1 might be the D (5 bases). V was pared by 3 bases and J by 0 bases, with 15 bases between. Germline V gene lookup returns CDR1 GTSNPN and CDR2 SVGIG (reference sequence). The CDR3 runs to 15 residues. Written as DNA, the CDR3 is TGTGCCTGGAGATCGGGTTACGACAGCTCCTACGAGCAGTACTTC. Amino acids: CAWRSGYDSSYEQYF. The full variable domain, with the rest looked up from reference TRBV30 and TRBJ2-7, is SQTIHQWPATLVQPVGSPLSLECTVEGTSNPNLYWYRQAAGRGLQLLFYSVGIGQISSEVPQNLSASRPQDRQFILSSKKLLLSDSGFYLCAWRSGYDSSYEQYFGPGTRLTVT.

The genes are TRBV5-4 and TRBJ2-2; a possible D gene is TRBD1 (5 bases). Trimming shortened V by 4 bases and J by 6 bases, and 16 bases separated the two germline ends. The length of the CDR3 is 15 residues. CDR1 is SGHNT and CDR2 is YYREEE in the germline V gene (reference sequence). CDR3 sequence (DNA): TGTGCCAGCAGCCCTATTTCACAGGTAGCCGGGGAGCTGTTTTTT. As protein: CASSPISQVAGELFF.

V and J are TRBV29-1 and TRBJ2-1; the D gene is possibly TRBD1 (5 bases). V lost 7 bases and J 6 bases, leaving 13 bases between the germline ends. CDR1 SQVTM and CDR2 ANQGSEA come from the germline V gene. The CDR3 spans 12 residues. The CDR3: CSETQGTNEQFF. The CDR3 DNA is TGCAGCGAAACTCAGGGCACCAATGAGCAGTTCTTC.

The rearrangement joins TRBV18 to TRBJ1-2; 7 nucleotides line up with TRBD1. CDR1 KGHSH and CDR2 LQKENI come from the germline V gene. J gave up 5 bases and V 0 bases, and 6 bases lay outside the gene matches. The CDR3 has 15 residues. CDR3 region: CASSPPQGSEYGYTF. CDR3 nucleotide sequence: TGTGCCAGCTCACCACCACAGGGGTCGGAGTATGGCTACACCTTC.

The chain couples TRBV6-2 or TRBV6-3 to TRBJ2-3; 9 nucleotides align to TRBD2. Germline V lookup: CDR1 MNHEY, CDR2 SVGEGT. V dropped 2 bases and J dropped 6; count of bases not matched to a gene: 6. The CDR3 totals 15 residues. CDR3 nucleotide sequence: TGTGCCAGCAGTTACGGGTTAGCGGGAGCGGATACGCAGTATTTT. Its protein product is CASSYGLAGADTQYF.

This chain links TRBV5-1 with TRBJ2-2; 8 bases match TRBD1. Germline CDR1 is SGHRS and CDR2 is YFSETQ. The ends lost 1 base at V and 2 bases at J; junction bases unmatched: 7. This CDR3 comprises 17 residues. As DNA, the CDR3 is TGCGCCAGCAGCTTGATTAGTGGACAGGGTAACACCGGGGAGCTGTTTTTT. Translation: CASSLISGQGNTGELFF.

This clone occurred a few times. The J gene is TRBJ1-4, the V gene TRBV19; D might be TRBD1 (5 bases). Germline loops: CDR1 LNHDA, CDR2 SQIVND (reference sequence). V lost 2 bases to trimming and J lost 8 bases, with 21 bases between them. This CDR3 has 17 amino acids. In DNA form, the CDR3 reads TGTGCCAGTAGTATAAGTCCCCGACACTCGGGGGGGGAAAAACTGTTTTTT. It translates to CASSISPRHSGGEKLFF. The variable domain in full, with the rest retrieved from reference TRBV19 and TRBJ1-4, is DGGITQSPKYLFRKEGQNVTLSCEQNLNHDAMYWYRQDPGQGLRLIYYSQIVNDFQKGDIAEGYSVSREKKESFPLTVTSAQKNPTAFYLCASSISPRHSGGEKLFFGSGTQLSVL.

The chain recombines TRBV7-2 with TRBJ2-3; tentative D call: TRBD1 (5 bases). There are 14 residues in the CDR3. Germline assignment: CDR1 SGHTA and CDR2 FQGNSA. The V end was cut by 3 bases, the J end by 0 bases, with 7 bases between. The CDR3 DNA is TGTGCCAGCAGCTTCAGGGTTAGCACAGATACGCAGTATTTT. Protein: CASSFRVSTDTQYF.

CDR3 loop: CASSRDRVGNSPLHF. The CDR3 DNA follows: TGTGCCAGCTCACGTGACAGGGTAGGCAATTCACCCCTCCACTTT. This chain uses TRBV18 with TRBJ1-6; 7 bases map to TRBD1. The CDR3 runs to 15 residues. Losses at the gene ends were 4 bases for V and 7 bases for J; bases not matched to a gene: 7. Germline CDR1 and CDR2: KGHSH and LQKENI.

The chain couples TRBV6-5 to TRBJ1-5; 7 nucleotides match TRBD1. The germline V gene encodes CDR1 MNHEY and CDR2 SVGAGI. The CDR3 spans 15 residues. V was clipped by 6 bases and J by 1 base; unmatched bases: 6. The CDR3 coding sequence is TGTGCCAGCAGGGAGACAGGGCGGAGCAATCAGCCCCAGCATTTT. Residues: CASRETGRSNQPQHF.

The V gene is TRBV2, the J gene TRBJ2-5, with 7 bases identical to TRBD2. The V gene end was trimmed by 6 bases and the J gene end by 5 bases; junction bases not matched to a gene: 9. CDR1 and CDR2 from the germline V gene are SNHLY and FYNNEI. The CDR3 consists of 14 residues. The CDR3 spells CASSPRSSGETQYF. The CDR3 DNA sequence: TGTGCCAGCAGCCCACGATCTAGCGGCGAGACCCAGTACTTC.